The T cell receptor beta chain under discussion was sequenced for a study of shared clonotypes between healthy human individuals. Study-level findings and limits: The four-donor shared clonotypes exceeded non-shared clonotypes in generation probability, with non-shared ones scoring lower.

Germline V CDR1 and CDR2: SEHNR, FQNEAQ (reference sequence). The J segment lost 6 bases and the V segment lost 4 bases, leaving 11 bases of the junction unmatched. CDR3 length: 16 amino acids. Notes on this clone: Antigen specificity is unknown.

Running of the assay took place at deep level. Clones were sequenced by immunoSEQ multiplex PCR, and TCRdb holds only the in-frame ones, with some missing. The data hold roughly 1,500,000 clones, with approximately 98% observed a single time. The chain has TRBV7-9 and TRBJ2-2, with 7 nucleotides matching TRBD2. The sequence came from a man aged 25 to 45 in good health. The specimen sequenced was naive CD4+ T cells sorted from blood. Stated subset: CD45RA+ positively selected. The CDR3, as DNA: TGTGCCAGCAGCTCGCTAGTCGGGGCGGGAGCCGGGGAGCTGTTTTTT. Translating it yields CASSSLVGAGAGELFF. The full variable domain, rest sourced from reference TRBV7-9 and TRBJ2-2, is DTGVSQNPRHKITKRGQNVTFRCDPISEHNRLYWYRQTLGQGPEFLTYFQNEAQLEKSRLLSDRFSAERPKGSFSTLEIQRTEQGDSAMYLCASSSLVGAGAGELFFGEGSRLTVL.